Following are 7 T cell receptor beta chains from one sample sequenced in a study of beta chain features in type 1 diabetes. Sequencing targeted expressed TCRB transcripts, as all isolated RNA had been reverse transcribed. The data were produced by immunoSEQ multiplex PCR, yet TCRdb's version contains in-frame clones alone and is incomplete. The sample shows around 250,000 clones, roughly 14% of them seen only once. The antigens of these receptors remain unknown. Study-wide findings and caveats: There was a moderate but significant shortening of TCRB CDR3s in all four CD4+ subsets of Type 1 diabetes patients.

Sequenced sample: naive CD4+ T cells from blood. The receptors come from a man aged 30 to 45 with type 1 diabetes.

This clone was seen more than once but under ten times. This rearrangement joins TRBV9 to TRBJ1-2, with D uncertain. CDR1 is SGDLS and CDR2 is YYNGEE in the germline V gene. Trimming left V 3 bases short and J 3 bases short, with 12 bases between. This CDR3 spans 14 amino acids. The CDR3 DNA sequence: TGTGCCAGCAGCGACCTGGGGAGCTACTATGGCTACACCTTC. Its translation is CASSDLGSYYGYTF.

The chain employs TRBV7-9 and TRBJ2-1; 12 nucleotides agree with TRBD2. This CDR3 has 16 residues. V dropped 2 bases and J dropped 8; count of bases not matched to a gene: 7. CDR1 and CDR2 (germline): SEHNR, FQNEAQ (reference sequence). The CDR3 DNA reads TGTGCCAGCAGCTTAACTAGCGGGAGGAGTATCGATGAGCAGTTCTTC. Encoded protein: CASSLTSGRSIDEQFF. The full variable domain, in which reference TRBV7-9 and TRBJ2-1 provide the parts outside the CDR3, is DTGVSQNPRHKITKRGQNVTFRCDPISEHNRLYWYRQTLGQGPEFLTYFQNEAQLEKSRLLSDRFSAERPKGSFSTLEIQRTEQGDSAMYLCASSLTSGRSIDEQFFGPGTRLTVL.

The V and J genes are TRBV18 and TRBJ2-1; 8 nucleotides line up with TRBD2. This CDR3 is built from 15 residues. The V segment lost 3 bases and the J segment 6 bases; nucleotides outside the gene matches: 7. CDR1 and CDR2 (germline): KGHSH, LQKENI. As DNA, the CDR3 is TGTGCCAGCTCACCTAATAGCGGGATAGGCAATGAGCAGTTCTTC. As protein: CASSPNSGIGNEQFF.

Of note for this clone: Other DNA sequences in the same sample also yield this CDR3. This rearrangement joins TRBV20-1 to TRBJ1-3, with D hard to call. The CDR3 totals 11 residues. CDR1 is DFQATT and CDR2 is SNEGSKA in the germline V gene (reference sequence). V lost 6 bases, J lost 0 bases, and 3 bases lay in between. The DNA of the CDR3 is TGCAGTGCCAGCTCTGGAAACACCATATATTTT. Translated: CSASSGNTIYF.

The V call is TRBV13, the J call TRBJ1-2; no reliable D call. Germline assignment: CDR1 PRHDT and CDR2 FYEKMQ (reference sequence). This CDR3 comprises 12 residues. The germline V and J ends were trimmed by 1 base and 5 bases, with 5 bases remaining between them. The CDR3 DNA reads as TGTGCCAGCAGCTTAGCCAGGTATGGCTACACCTTC. Translating gives CASSLARYGYTF.

The sample holds a few counts of this clone. J is TRBJ1-2 and V is TRBV19; 10 bases line up with TRBD1. J gave up 5 bases and V 7 bases, and 4 bases lay outside the gene matches. The CDR3 sequence is 13 residues long. Germline CDR1 LNHDA, CDR2 SQIVND (reference sequence). The CDR3 is CASTGDRGYGYTF. The DNA for the CDR3 is TGTGCCAGTACTGGGGACAGGGGATATGGCTACACCTTC. The full variable domain, rest sourced from reference TRBV19 and TRBJ1-2, is DGGITQSPKYLFRKEGQNVTLSCEQNLNHDAMYWYRQDPGQGLRLIYYSQIVNDFQKGDIAEGYSVSREKKESFPLTVTSAQKNPTAFYLCASTGDRGYGYTFGSGTRLTVV.

This clone has only a few counts. The gene calls are TRBV15 and TRBJ2-7; 7 bases align to TRBD1. Per germline, CDR1 LNHNV and CDR2 YYDKDF (reference sequence). This CDR3 spans 16 amino acids. Trimming cost V 0 bases and J 4 bases; bases outside gene matches: 9. The CDR3 bases are TGTGCCACCAGCAGAGAAAAACAGGGGCTCTCGTACGAGCAGTACTTC. Translating gives CATSREKQGLSYEQYF.